The sequence of this T cell receptor beta chain was determined in a study of T-cell memory formation after mild COVID-19. The germline V gene encodes CDR1 MNHEY and CDR2 SMNVEV (reference sequence). The CDR3 extends over 14 amino acids. After removal of 4 bases from V and 1 base from J, the junction contained 3 bases not matched to a gene. Constant-segment primers and 5'RACE yielded cDNA libraries for TCR alpha and TCR beta, each carrying sample barcodes and UMIs. TCRdb reprocessed the 5' RACE reads via MiXCR and lists one record per CDR3 protein. Here the sample spans roughly 70,000 distinct CDR3 sequences, over 15% being singletons.

This chain uses TRBV27 with TRBJ2-7; TRBD2 aligns across 8 bases. Material: PBMCs or a T cell subset sorted from them (not recorded which). The origin of this receptor is an adult woman who had mild COVID-19 (a few samples of this study predate the infection). Cell type and time point are not known. The CDR3 loop reads CASSSPGGSYEQYF. The CDR3 coding sequence is TGTGCCAGCAGTTCCCCGGGGGGGTCCTACGAGCAGTACTTC.